This T cell receptor (beta chain) was documented in a study of shared clonotypes between healthy human individuals (dated by TCRdb to the early 2020s). As for the study more broadly: The cohort included three men and a couple of women between 18 and 49 years of age. For each donor, CD4 naive and CD4 memory were each run on three plates, CD8 naive on two plates, and CD8 memory on one plate. Blood TCR repertoires of a handful of healthy adults were deeply sequenced to estimate repertoire size and the extent of clonotype sharing between individuals. To increase sequencing depth and limit assay-specific biases, TCR repertoire library preparation and sequencing were carried out by different laboratories using diverse techniques. Each donor's leukapheresis produced roughly between about 0.9 and 9.5 billion PBMCs. What the research found in general, with its limitations: Even with the large sequencing depth, rarefaction of the sorted-subset datasets indicated that sequencing was incomplete. Sampling was limited to blood, and TCR repertoires in tissue likely differ from TCR repertoires in blood. Because the study included a small number of donors, the genetic and exposure-history diversity represented was limited. Pairwise subsampling led to the expectation that sequencing depth would affect the degree of clonotype sharing among donors. Across a handful of donors, roughly 5.4% of naive CD4, roughly 3.5% of naive CD8, 2% to 2.5% of memory CD4, and about 0.44% of memory CD8 clonotypes were shared. Clonotypes shared by all four sorted-subset donors showed higher generation probabilities than non-shared clonotypes. Estimated clonotype richness was generally larger for naive than for memory subsets.

Trimming leaves V shorter by 4 bases and J shorter by 2 bases, with the junction holding 6 bases beyond the gene matches. The germline V gene sets CDR1 to SGDLS and CDR2 to YYNGEE. The CDR3 goes from the cysteine to the phenylalanine over 14 residues. This entry keeps only the CDR3 DNA: 42 bases, framed from base 1. Using the deep immunoSEQ assay, TCR CDR3 regions were amplified from genomic DNA by multiplex PCR. Genomic DNA extracted from each cell subset was distributed evenly over all wells of several immunoSEQ 96-well plates, and each plate served as one replicate. Each replicate PCR for sorted subsets received around 200 ng genomic DNA, equal to roughly 30,000 T cell genomes. The purified libraries were quantified using a Qubit 3.0 fluorometer, sized with a Bioanalyzer 2100, and then quantified again using the KAPA Library Quantification kit. Each immunoSEQ 96-well plate was sequenced on its own single-read 150-cycle Illumina NextSeq 550 flow cell. On the authors' methods: The immunoSEQ output contained only junctional sequences without quality scores, so filtering could not match that applied to full-length reads. To assign V/J genes and CDR3, sequences were annotated using PyIR, a Python wrapper for IgBLAST v1.9, with IMGT germline references. Reads with weak V/J assignments (E-value above 1e-6), missing CDR3, stop codons, out-of-frame junctions, or ambiguous translated residues were removed. A V3J clonotype was defined by an identical inferred V gene, J gene, and CDR3 amino acid sequence. Percentage overlap between repertoires was computed as shared unique clonotypes divided by the size of the smaller repertoire. Richness of each repertoire was evaluated using RTK rarefaction, the Chao1 estimator, and Recon v2.1 estimates of unobserved clonotypes. For all TCRbeta clonotypes obtained by the gDNA method from a few donors, generation probabilities were computed with OLGA. TCRdb holds this immuneACCESS table with in-frame rearrangements only. Some clones are missing; in checked studies, unresolved V genes explain under half, and the rest has no known cause. V and J calls and clone size are copied from that table; D and trimming were computed from the DNA. The sample table lists around 640,000 clones, about 95% of them with a count of one. The ten largest clones represent 0.11% of the sample.

About this clone: The antigen it recognizes is unknown. No qualities accompany the bases; no much larger clone lies one base away. Other DNA sequences within the sample encode an identical CDR3.

For the CD8 naive samples, CD45RO-negative cells were positively selected for CCR7, yielding a CD45RA+CCR7+ population from which TemRA cells were excluded. Healthy HIV-negative adults with no recently reported acute infections or vaccinations were included as donors. All donors were Caucasian adults living in Nashville, Tennessee, USA. After blood collection by leukapheresis, PBMCs were isolated using Ficoll-Histopaque density gradient centrifugation and then cryopreserved in the vapor phase of liquid nitrogen. Purity and quantity of every magnetically sorted T cell population were checked by analytical flow cytometry. From each sorted fraction, genomic DNA was isolated and quantified by UV absorbance on a Nanodrop 2000c.

The receptor was isolated from a woman aged 25 to 39 in good health. The V gene is TRBV9 and the J gene is TRBJ2-7; TRBD1 lines up with 7 middle nucleotides. Sequences were obtained from naive CD8+ T cells sorted from blood. What this sample's cell subset or site label stands for: CD45RA+CCR7+. The CDR3 has the sequence CASSPRDRAYEQYF. The bases are TGTGCCAGCAGCCCCCGGGACAGAGCCTACGAGCAGTACTTC.